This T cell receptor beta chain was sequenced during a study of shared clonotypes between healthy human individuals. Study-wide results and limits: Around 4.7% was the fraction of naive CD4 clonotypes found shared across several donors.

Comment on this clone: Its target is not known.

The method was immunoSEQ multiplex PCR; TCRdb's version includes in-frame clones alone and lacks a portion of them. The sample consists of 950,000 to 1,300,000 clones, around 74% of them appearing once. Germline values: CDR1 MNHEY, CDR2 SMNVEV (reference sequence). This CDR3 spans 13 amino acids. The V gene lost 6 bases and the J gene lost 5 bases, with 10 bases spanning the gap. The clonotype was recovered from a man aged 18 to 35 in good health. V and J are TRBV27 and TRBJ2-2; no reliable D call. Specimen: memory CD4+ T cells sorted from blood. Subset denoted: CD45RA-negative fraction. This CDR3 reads CASSSGWTGELFF. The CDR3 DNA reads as TGTGCCAGCAGCTCCGGATGGACCGGGGAGCTGTTTTTT.